The rows below give T cell receptor beta chains drawn from one sample of a study of blood T cells in healthy people across ages. TCRdb re-analysed the 5' RACE reads in MiXCR, keeping a single row per CDR3 protein. The sample lists roughly 1,500,000 distinct CDR3 sequences, roughly 45% occurring once. The sequenced sample consisted of blood. Receptors originate from a woman aged 18 to 35 in good health. CDR3s include the opening cysteine and the closing phenylalanine or tryptophan. Each record gives: D gene, clone size, V gene, J gene, CDR3 DNA, CDR3 protein. A D gene is named only where the DNA matches it firmly. Clone size is stated in some rows and not others, as once, few, many or a class when expanded.

d_call: -
clone_size: -
v_call: TRBV7-9
j_call: TRBJ2-7
cdr3_nt: TGTGCCAGCAGCTTATCCTTCGAACCGAACTACGAGCAGTACTTC
cdr3_aa: CASSLSFEPNYEQYF

d_call: -
clone_size: -
v_call: TRBV6-1
j_call: TRBJ1-5
cdr3_nt: TGTGCCAGCAGTGACCCACAGGCCTATCAGCCCCAGCATTTT
cdr3_aa: CASSDPQAYQPQHF

d_call: -
clone_size: -
v_call: TRBV5-1
j_call: TRBJ1-2
cdr3_nt: TGCGCCAGCAGCGGTACAGTGGACTACACCTTC
cdr3_aa: CASSGTVDYTF

d_call: -
clone_size: -
v_call: TRBV20-1
j_call: TRBJ2-5
cdr3_nt: TGCAGTGCCAAAGAAGAGACCCAGTACTTC
cdr3_aa: CSAKEETQYF

d_call: TRBD1
clone_size: -
v_call: TRBV5-5
j_call: TRBJ2-1
cdr3_nt: TGTGCCAGCAGCTTGGGGTCACAGGGGGGTGAGCAGTTCTTC
cdr3_aa: CASSLGSQGGEQFF

d_call: TRBD1
clone_size: -
v_call: TRBV3-1
j_call: TRBJ1-2
cdr3_nt: TGTGCCAGCAGCCAAGACCGAAGACAGGGAAGGCATGGCTACACCTTC
cdr3_aa: CASSQDRRQGRHGYTF

d_call: TRBD2
clone_size: -
v_call: TRBV12-3/TRBV12-4
j_call: TRBJ2-1
cdr3_nt: TGTGCCAGCATTCTACGAGGGTACAGCGGGGGGGGAAATGGGCAGTTCTTC
cdr3_aa: CASILRGYSGGGNGQFF

d_call: -
clone_size: few
v_call: TRBV5-1
j_call: TRBJ2-3
cdr3_nt: TGCGCCAGCAGCTTGGGCTTGGGGGACTCGATCACAGGTACGCAGTATTTT
cdr3_aa: CASSLGLGDSITGTQYF

d_call: -
clone_size: -
v_call: TRBV27
j_call: TRBJ2-6
cdr3_nt: TGTGCCAGCAGATATCGGGGGGCTCAATCCACTGGGGCCAACGTCCTGACTTTC
cdr3_aa: CASRYRGAQSTGANVLTF

d_call: TRBD2
clone_size: -
v_call: TRBV27
j_call: TRBJ2-4
cdr3_nt: TGTGCCAGCAGTTTATACGGACTAGCGGGAGGTGAGCAGTACTTC
cdr3_aa: CASSLYGLAGGEQYF

d_call: TRBD2
clone_size: -
v_call: TRBV7-2
j_call: TRBJ2-2
cdr3_nt: TGTGCCAGCAGCTTAGTCGGGACTAGCATGACCGGGGAGCTGTTTTTT
cdr3_aa: CASSLVGTSMTGELFF

d_call: -
clone_size: -
v_call: TRBV6-5
j_call: TRBJ2-2
cdr3_nt: TGTGCCAGCAGTTGGGCAGGACGTACTGGGGAGCTGTTTTTT
cdr3_aa: CASSWAGRTGELFF

d_call: TRBD2
clone_size: few
v_call: TRBV5-1
j_call: TRBJ2-7
cdr3_nt: TGCGCCAGCAGCTTGTTCTCCGGGACTAGCGCGTACGAGCAGTACTTC
cdr3_aa: CASSLFSGTSAYEQYF

d_call: -
clone_size: -
v_call: TRBV20-1
j_call: TRBJ2-1
cdr3_nt: TGCAGTGCTAAAACCCAGAGCTCTGGGGCCAACGAGCAGTTCTTC
cdr3_aa: CSAKTQSSGANEQFF

d_call: TRBD1
clone_size: -
v_call: TRBV10-1
j_call: TRBJ2-5
cdr3_nt: TGCGCCAGCAGTGAAGGGACAGGGGGAGCAGAGACCCAGTACTTC
cdr3_aa: CASSEGTGGAETQYF

d_call: TRBD2
clone_size: -
v_call: TRBV12-3/TRBV12-4
j_call: TRBJ2-2
cdr3_nt: TGTGCCACCCAAGTCTTTGTACTTGGGACTAGCGGGTTCGGGGAGCTGTTTTTT
cdr3_aa: CATQVFVLGTSGFGELFF

d_call: TRBD1
clone_size: -
v_call: TRBV2
j_call: TRBJ2-3
cdr3_nt: TGTGCCAGCGGAGACAGGGAAAGCGCAGATACGCAGTATTTT
cdr3_aa: CASGDRESADTQYF

d_call: -
clone_size: -
v_call: TRBV7-8
j_call: TRBJ2-5
cdr3_nt: TGTGCCAGCAGCTCCAGGGTAGGGGAAGATGAGCAGTACTTC
cdr3_aa: CASSSRVGEDEQYF

d_call: -
clone_size: -
v_call: TRBV10-2
j_call: TRBJ2-1
cdr3_nt: TGCGCCAGCGGGGGACGATACAATGAGCAGTTCTTC
cdr3_aa: CASGGRYNEQFF

d_call: TRBD2
clone_size: -
v_call: TRBV18
j_call: TRBJ2-7
cdr3_nt: TGTGCCAGCTCTACCGCAGCGGGAGGGCCCTACGAGCAGTACTTC
cdr3_aa: CASSTAAGGPYEQYF

d_call: -
clone_size: few
v_call: TRBV7-6
j_call: TRBJ2-3
cdr3_nt: TGTGCCAGCAGCTTACAGAGCGTGGCCTTTGGCACAGATACGCAGTATTTT
cdr3_aa: CASSLQSVAFGTDTQYF

d_call: -
clone_size: -
v_call: TRBV12-3/TRBV12-4
j_call: TRBJ2-2
cdr3_nt: TGTGCCAGCCGTCTCCAGGACACCGGGGAGCTGTTTTTT
cdr3_aa: CASRLQDTGELFF